Listed below are T cell receptor beta chains from one sample, sequenced in a study of patients and donors after allogeneic stem cell transplantation. TCRdb independently ran MiXCR on the RT-PCR reads; one entry per CDR3 protein. The sample lists more than 850,000 distinct CDR3 sequences; approximately 19% were seen once. Sequencing input: blood, either unsorted or a sorted T cell fraction (not recorded which). All receptors derive from a human donor who was either an allogeneic HSCT recipient or a stem cell or donor lymphocyte infusion donor (not recorded which). It is not recorded whose cells these are; they may come from a transplant donor. Each CDR3 is given with its conserved first and last residue. A D gene is named only where the DNA matches it firmly. Clone size, where shown, is once, few, many, or a class for clones that have expanded.

CDR3 protein: CASSVGGTSNYEQYF
CDR3 DNA: TGTGCCAGCAGTGTGGGTGGGACTAGCAACTACGAGCAGTACTTC
V gene: TRBV2
clone size: few
D gene: TRBD2
J gene: TRBJ2-7

CDR3 protein: CSASAGTEAFF
CDR3 DNA: TGCAGTGCTAGTGCGGGAACTGAAGCTTTCTTT
V gene: TRBV20-1
clone size: many
D gene: -
J gene: TRBJ1-1

CDR3 protein: CASKGRGERNQPQHF
CDR3 DNA: TGTGCCAGTAAGGGGAGGGGTGAGCGCAATCAGCCCCAGCATTTT
V gene: TRBV19
clone size: few
D gene: -
J gene: TRBJ1-5

CDR3 protein: CASSRGRLGGKNIQYF
CDR3 DNA: TGTGCCAGCAGCCGAGGCCGATTGGGAGGCAAAAACATTCAGTACTTC
V gene: TRBV7-8
clone size: few
D gene: -
J gene: TRBJ2-4

CDR3 protein: CASSDSGVEDTQYF
CDR3 DNA: TGTGCCAGCTCCGATAGCGGGGTGGAGGATACGCAGTATTTT
V gene: TRBV18
clone size: -
D gene: TRBD2
J gene: TRBJ2-3

CDR3 protein: CASSYPGGIYTEAFF
CDR3 DNA: TGTGCCAGCAGTTACCCCGGGGGTATCTACACTGAAGCTTTCTTT
V gene: TRBV6-5
clone size: many
D gene: -
J gene: TRBJ1-1

CDR3 protein: CASSSPWGASTEQFF
CDR3 DNA: TGTGCCAGCAGCTCCCCGTGGGGGGCCAGCACTGAGCAGTTCTTC
V gene: TRBV11-2
clone size: -
D gene: -
J gene: TRBJ2-1

CDR3 protein: CASSQGQRGSYNEQFF
CDR3 DNA: TGCGCCAGCAGCCAAGGACAGCGGGGCTCCTACAATGAGCAGTTCTTC
V gene: TRBV4-3
clone size: -
D gene: TRBD2
J gene: TRBJ2-1

CDR3 protein: CSARYPGRGNEQFF
CDR3 DNA: TGCAGTGCTAGGTATCCCGGAAGAGGAAATGAGCAGTTCTTC
V gene: TRBV20-1
clone size: -
D gene: -
J gene: TRBJ2-1

CDR3 protein: CASSLVIQSSYNSPLHF
CDR3 DNA: TGTGCCAGCAGCTTAGTCATCCAGAGCTCCTATAATTCACCCCTCCACTTT
V gene: TRBV5-5
clone size: few
D gene: -
J gene: TRBJ1-6

CDR3 protein: CASKFTGTSGRGEQYF
CDR3 DNA: TGCGCCAGCAAATTCACCGGGACTAGCGGGAGAGGCGAGCAGTACTTC
V gene: TRBV5-1
clone size: -
D gene: TRBD2
J gene: TRBJ2-7

CDR3 protein: CAISEYDGGHGPEQYF
CDR3 DNA: TGTGCCATCAGTGAGTACGATGGGGGACACGGACCTGAGCAGTACTTC
V gene: TRBV10-3
clone size: few
D gene: -
J gene: TRBJ2-7

CDR3 protein: CASSSLAEVADTQYF
CDR3 DNA: TGCGCCAGCAGCTCCCTAGCGGAGGTCGCAGATACGCAGTATTTT
V gene: TRBV5-1
clone size: -
D gene: TRBD2
J gene: TRBJ2-3

CDR3 protein: CSASRTSGLYEQYF
CDR3 DNA: TGCAGTGCTAGCCGGACTAGCGGGTTATACGAGCAGTACTTC
V gene: TRBV20-1
clone size: -
D gene: TRBD2
J gene: TRBJ2-7

CDR3 protein: CASSLGSLGIQETQYF
CDR3 DNA: TGTGCCAGCAGCTTGGGGAGCCTCGGTATTCAAGAGACCCAGTACTTC
V gene: TRBV3-1
clone size: -
D gene: -
J gene: TRBJ2-5

CDR3 protein: CSASLAGGPQETQYF
CDR3 DNA: TGCAGTGCTAGTCTAGCGGGGGGCCCCCAAGAGACCCAGTACTTC
V gene: TRBV20-1
clone size: -
D gene: TRBD2
J gene: TRBJ2-5

CDR3 protein: CASSQDFYQPQHF
CDR3 DNA: TGCGCCAGCAGCCAAGATTTTTATCAGCCCCAGCATTTT
V gene: TRBV4-1
clone size: few
D gene: -
J gene: TRBJ1-5

CDR3 protein: CATSDPRAGGITDTQYF
CDR3 DNA: TGTGCCACCAGTGACCCGAGGGCAGGTGGAATCACAGATACGCAGTATTTT
V gene: TRBV24-1
clone size: -
D gene: -
J gene: TRBJ2-3

CDR3 protein: CASSIASGYNEQFF
CDR3 DNA: TGTGCCAGTAGTATAGCAAGCGGCTACAATGAGCAGTTCTTC
V gene: TRBV19
clone size: -
D gene: -
J gene: TRBJ2-1

CDR3 protein: CASSPGGAETQYF
CDR3 DNA: TGCGCCAGCAGCCCGGGGGGTGCGGAGACCCAGTACTTC
V gene: TRBV5-1
clone size: few
D gene: TRBD2
J gene: TRBJ2-5

CDR3 protein: CASSLTASGELFF
CDR3 DNA: TGTGCCAGCAGCTTAACCGCATCGGGGGAGCTGTTTTTT
V gene: TRBV7-3
clone size: -
D gene: -
J gene: TRBJ2-2

CDR3 protein: CASSLGTSGSRGEQFF
CDR3 DNA: TGCGCCAGCAGCTTGGGAACTAGCGGGAGTAGAGGTGAGCAGTTCTTC
V gene: TRBV5-1
clone size: many
D gene: TRBD2
J gene: TRBJ2-1

CDR3 protein: CSGSSGTSRMSETQYF
CDR3 DNA: TGCAGTGGTAGTTCCGGGACTAGCAGAATGTCGGAGACCCAGTACTTC
V gene: TRBV20-1
clone size: few
D gene: TRBD2
J gene: TRBJ2-5

CDR3 protein: CASSRTSVQDNEQFF
CDR3 DNA: TGTGCCAGCAGCCGGACTAGCGTACAGGACAATGAGCAGTTCTTC
V gene: TRBV7-2
clone size: few
D gene: TRBD2
J gene: TRBJ2-1

CDR3 protein: CASSSWQGSYEQYF
CDR3 DNA: TGCGCCAGCAGCTCCTGGCAGGGCTCCTACGAGCAGTACTTC
V gene: TRBV5-1
clone size: -
D gene: -
J gene: TRBJ2-7

CDR3 protein: CSARGTPNTEAFF
CDR3 DNA: TGCAGTGCTAGGGGGACACCGAACACTGAAGCTTTCTTT
V gene: TRBV20-1
clone size: few
D gene: -
J gene: TRBJ1-1

CDR3 protein: CSVESSGYEQFF
CDR3 DNA: TGCAGCGTTGAATCATCGGGGTATGAGCAGTTCTTC
V gene: TRBV29-1
clone size: -
D gene: -
J gene: TRBJ2-1

CDR3 protein: CASSIVTANTGELFF
CDR3 DNA: TGTGCCAGTAGTATCGTAACGGCGAACACCGGGGAGCTGTTTTTT
V gene: TRBV19
clone size: -
D gene: -
J gene: TRBJ2-2

CDR3 protein: CSASNRAGDNQPQHF
CDR3 DNA: TGCAGTGCTAGTAATAGGGCAGGTGACAATCAGCCCCAGCATTTT
V gene: TRBV20-1
clone size: -
D gene: -
J gene: TRBJ1-5